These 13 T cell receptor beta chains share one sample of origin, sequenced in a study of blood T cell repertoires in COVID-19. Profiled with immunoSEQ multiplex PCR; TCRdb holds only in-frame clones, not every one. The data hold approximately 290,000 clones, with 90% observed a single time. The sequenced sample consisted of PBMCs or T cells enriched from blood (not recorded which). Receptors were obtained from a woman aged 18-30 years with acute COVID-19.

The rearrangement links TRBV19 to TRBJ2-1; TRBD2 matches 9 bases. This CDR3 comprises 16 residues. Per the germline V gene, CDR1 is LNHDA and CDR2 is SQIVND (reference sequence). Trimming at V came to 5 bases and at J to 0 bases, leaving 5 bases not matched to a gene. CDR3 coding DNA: TGTGCCAGTAGTTCGACTAGCGGACCCTCCTACAATGAGCAGTTCTTC. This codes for CASSSTSGPSYNEQFF.

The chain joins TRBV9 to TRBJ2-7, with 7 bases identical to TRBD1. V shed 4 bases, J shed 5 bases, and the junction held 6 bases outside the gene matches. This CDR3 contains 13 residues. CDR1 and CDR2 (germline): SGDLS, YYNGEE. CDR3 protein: CASSPWDSDEQYF. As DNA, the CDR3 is TGTGCCAGCAGCCCATGGGACAGCGACGAGCAGTACTTC.

The CDR3 reads CASMELADSYNEQFF. The CDR3 DNA reads TGTGCCAGCATGGAACTAGCGGACTCCTACAATGAGCAGTTCTTC. This rearrangement joins TRBV27 to TRBJ2-1; 8 nucleotides agree with TRBD2. CDR1 MNHEY and CDR2 SMNVEV come from the germline V gene (reference sequence). The J segment lost 0 bases and the V segment lost 7 bases, leaving 5 bases of the junction unmatched. The CDR3 length is 15 residues.

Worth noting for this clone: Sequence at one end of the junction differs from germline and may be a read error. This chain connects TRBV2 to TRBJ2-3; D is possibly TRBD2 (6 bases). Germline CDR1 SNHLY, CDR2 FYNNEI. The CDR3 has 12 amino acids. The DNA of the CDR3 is TGTGCCAGCAGTGAAGTCCCCGGGAGTTGGGATTTT. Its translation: CASSEVPGSWDF. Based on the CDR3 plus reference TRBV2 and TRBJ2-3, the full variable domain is EPEVTQTPSHQVTQMGQEVILRCVPISNHLYFYWYRQILGQKVEFLVSFYNNEISEKSEIFDDQFSVERPDGSNFTLKIRSTKLEDSAMYFCASSEVPGSWDFGPGTRLTVL.

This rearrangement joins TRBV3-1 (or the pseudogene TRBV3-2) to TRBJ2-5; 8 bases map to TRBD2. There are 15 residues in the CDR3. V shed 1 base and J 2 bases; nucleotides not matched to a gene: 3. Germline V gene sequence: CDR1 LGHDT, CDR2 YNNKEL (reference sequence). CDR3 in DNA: TGTGCCAGCAGCCAAGGACTAGCGACACAAGAGACCCAGTACTTC. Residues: CASSQGLATQETQYF.

The CDR3 nucleotides read TGTGCCAGCAGTGAAGGGCGTAGCATGGGTGAGCAGTTCTTC. This encodes CASSEGRSMGEQFF. The chain has TRBV2 and TRBJ2-1; unclear D gene. The CDR3 totals 14 residues. V lost 1 base to trimming and J lost 9 bases, with 13 bases between them. CDR1 is SNHLY, CDR2 FYNNEI, per germline.

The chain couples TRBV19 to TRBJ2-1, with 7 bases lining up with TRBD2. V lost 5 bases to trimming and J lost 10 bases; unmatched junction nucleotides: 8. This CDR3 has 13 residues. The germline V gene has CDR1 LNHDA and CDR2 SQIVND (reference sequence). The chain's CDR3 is CASSERTSVEQFF. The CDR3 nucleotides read TGTGCCAGTAGTGAACGTACTAGCGTCGAGCAGTTCTTC.

CDR3 amino acids: CATSRVGTVTGELFF. Written as DNA, the CDR3 is TGTGCCACCAGCAGAGTCGGGACAGTCACCGGGGAGCTGTTTTTT. The V gene is TRBV15, the J gene TRBJ2-2; 7 bases match TRBD1. The germline V gene has CDR1 LNHNV and CDR2 YYDKDF (reference sequence). V lost 1 base and J lost 4; bases outside the gene matches: 3. The CDR3 is 15 amino acids.

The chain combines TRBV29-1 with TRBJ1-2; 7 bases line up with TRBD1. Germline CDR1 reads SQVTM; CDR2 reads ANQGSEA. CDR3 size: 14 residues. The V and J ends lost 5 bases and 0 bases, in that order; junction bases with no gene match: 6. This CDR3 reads CSVPRDRPNYGYTF. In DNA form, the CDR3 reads TGCAGCGTTCCTCGGGACAGACCTAACTATGGCTACACCTTC.

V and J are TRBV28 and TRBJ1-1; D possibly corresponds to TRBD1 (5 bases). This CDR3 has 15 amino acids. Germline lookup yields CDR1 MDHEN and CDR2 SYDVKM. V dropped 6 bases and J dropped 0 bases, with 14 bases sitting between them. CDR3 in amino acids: CASRILDIMNTEAFF. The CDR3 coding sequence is TGTGCCAGCAGGATCCTGGACATAATGAACACTGAAGCTTTCTTT.

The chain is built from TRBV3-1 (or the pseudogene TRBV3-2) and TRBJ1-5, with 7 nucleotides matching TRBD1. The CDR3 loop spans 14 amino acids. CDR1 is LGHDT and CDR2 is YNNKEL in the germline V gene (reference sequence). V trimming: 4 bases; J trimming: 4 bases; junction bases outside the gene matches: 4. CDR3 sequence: CASSLGGANQPQHF. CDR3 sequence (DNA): TGTGCCAGCAGCCTAGGGGGCGCGAATCAGCCCCAGCATTTT.

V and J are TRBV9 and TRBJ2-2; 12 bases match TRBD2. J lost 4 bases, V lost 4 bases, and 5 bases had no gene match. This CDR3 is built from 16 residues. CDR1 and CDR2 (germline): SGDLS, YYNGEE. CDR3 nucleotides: TGTGCCAGCAGCCCTGGACTAGCGGGGATCACCGGGGAGCTGTTTTTT. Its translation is CASSPGLAGITGELFF.

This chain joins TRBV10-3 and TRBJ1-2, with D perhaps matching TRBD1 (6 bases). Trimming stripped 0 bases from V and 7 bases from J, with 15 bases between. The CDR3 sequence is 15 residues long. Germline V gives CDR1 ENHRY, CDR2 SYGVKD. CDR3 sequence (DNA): TGTGCCATCAGTGAGTCGGACGGACAGCCGGCTGGCTACACCTTC. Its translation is CAISESDGQPAGYTF.